Following are 8 T cell receptor beta chains from one sample sequenced in a study of vaccination and CD4 T cells after COVID-19. As for treatment: roughly ten-day PBMC culture with coronavirus spike peptide pools or control peptides (ViraFEST assay). Their specific antigens are unknown. The Oncomine TCR Beta short-read assay generated sequence data from the DNA of cultured CD4+ T cells. TCRdb re-derived calls from the PCR reads in MiXCR, one entry per CDR3 protein. Of about 9,700 distinct CDR3 sequences detected, roughly two thirds appear once; the ten largest clones hold over 25%. Sequencing input: CD4+ T cells from blood, cultured in vitro. These receptors were taken from a human donor who had recovered from COVID-19.

By sample share, this clonotype is medium-sized. V usage is TRBV27 and J usage is TRBJ1-2; 12 bases fit TRBD1. The CDR3 extends over 15 amino acids. Unmatched junction bases numbered 6, after V lost 3 bases and J lost 7 bases. Germline CDR1 is MNHEY and CDR2 is SMNVEV (reference sequence). As DNA, the CDR3 is TGTGCCAGCAGTTTCCGGGACAGGGGGCGAAGTGGCTACACCTTC. Its translation is CASSFRDRGRSGYTF.

This clonotype appeared a few times. V is TRBV6-1 and J is TRBJ1-2, with TRBD1 as a possible D gene (5 bases). The germline V gene has CDR1 MNHNS and CDR2 SASEGT. Trimming took off 6 bases at V and 8 bases at J, with 19 bases between the two ends. This CDR3 spans 14 amino acids. The CDR3 here is CASRPSGTALGYTF. In DNA form, the CDR3 reads TGTGCCAGCAGGCCTTCCGGGACCGCCCTGGGCTACACCTTC.

V gene TRBV20-1 combines with J gene TRBJ2-7; D is perhaps TRBD1 or TRBD2 (7 bases each). The V end was cut by 5 bases, the J end by 2 bases, with 13 bases between. This CDR3 has 13 amino acids. Germline lookup yields CDR1 DFQATT and CDR2 SNEGSKA (reference sequence). For the CDR3, the DNA is TGCAGTGCTCTCAGGGGGGGCCCCTACGAGCAGTACTTC. Translating gives CSALRGGPYEQYF.

This clonotype was found a few times. The rearrangement links TRBV20-1 to TRBJ2-2; 10 nucleotides line up with TRBD1. CDR1 and CDR2 from the germline V gene are DFQATT and SNEGSKA (reference sequence). Losses at the gene ends were 3 bases for V and 7 bases for J; bases not matched to a gene: 8. The CDR3 covers 15 residues. The CDR3 nucleotides are TGCAGTGCTAGCCGGGGACAGGGGAGAGGCGGGGAGCTGTTTTTT. Translation gives CSASRGQGRGGELFF.

This chain links TRBV7-8 with TRBJ2-2; D is unresolved. The V and J ends lost 4 bases and 8 bases respectively, with 11 bases between them. Germline V CDR1 and CDR2: SGHVS, FQNEAQ. This CDR3 contains 13 residues. The chain's CDR3 is CASSSPKVGELFF. CDR3 sequence (DNA): TGTGCCAGCAGCTCACCCAAGGTGGGGGAGCTGTTTTTT.

The V gene is TRBV12-3 or TRBV12-4, the J gene TRBJ1-1; D gene ambiguous. This CDR3 contains 15 residues. Trimming removed 1 base from V and 0 bases from J, with 9 bases in between. CDR3: CASSLEVVVNTEAFF. The CDR3 bases are TGTGCCAGCAGTTTAGAGGTGGTTGTGAACACTGAAGCTTTCTTT.

This clonotype has more than one count but fewer than ten. The chain is built from TRBV27 and TRBJ1-2; TRBD1 matches at 7 bases. Trimming took 5 bases from V and 2 from J; bases not matched to a gene: 5. The CDR3 sequence is 14 residues long. Germline lookup yields CDR1 MNHEY and CDR2 SMNVEV (reference sequence). This chain's CDR3 is CASSRQGSNYGYTF. CDR3 nucleotide sequence: TGTGCCAGCAGTAGACAGGGTTCGAACTATGGCTACACCTTC.

This clonotype was found once. The chain couples TRBV6-2 or TRBV6-3 to TRBJ2-3; no clear D. The V end was cut by 4 bases, the J end by 2 bases, with 4 bases between. In germline, CDR1 is MNHEY, CDR2 SVGEGT. The CDR3 spans 12 residues. DNA of the CDR3: TGTGCCAGCAGTTCCAACACAGATACGCAGTATTTT. This codes for CASSSNTDTQYF.